This record looks at one T cell receptor beta chain sequence and its context. Its cognate antigen is unknown. The germline V gene encodes CDR1 SGHVS and CDR2 FQNEAQ. The CDR3 spans 17 residues. The junction had 4 bases not matched to a gene; V was cut back by 0 bases and J by 0 bases. These data are taken from a study of T cell responses to AZD1222 COVID-19 vaccine. Method: immunoSEQ multiplex PCR; TCRdb's copy keeps in-frame clones and lacks some. The sample carries roughly 100,000 clones, less than 95% recorded once. Whole-study findings and limits: Repertoires were obtained only post-peak T cell response. Among the donors, most were white British and more were female, and clonal diversity was possibly underestimated.

The chain combines TRBV7-8 with TRBJ1-3, with 8 bases identical to TRBD1. Specimen: peripheral blood, collected 28 days after the second AZD1222 dose. This clonotype was sampled from an adult who received the AZD1222 COVID-19 vaccine. CDR3 sequence: CASSLAQGAYSGNTIYF. CDR3 nucleotide sequence: TGTGCCAGCAGCTTAGCTCAGGGGGCCTACTCTGGAAACACCATATATTTT.